A selection of T cell receptor beta chains follows, all from one sample in a study of technical replicates of blood from a few donors. Data came from immunoSEQ multiplex PCR; TCRdb stores just in-frame clones and leaves some out. The sample has roughly 80,000 clones, about 95% seen once. Sample: T cells isolated from PBMCs. The origin of the receptors is a human donor in good health. Each CDR3 is given with its conserved first and last residue. The D gene is left open where the match is weak. Only some rows state a clone size, as once, few, many or a class for expanded clones.

clone_size,d_call,v_call,j_call,cdr3_nt,cdr3_aa
-,-,TRBV9,TRBJ1-4,TGTGCCAGCAGCGTAGAGGCAGGGGAAAATGAAAAACTGTTTTTT,CASSVEAGENEKLFF
-,TRBD2,TRBV10-3,TRBJ2-7,TGTGCCATCGGGAACGGGACTAGTTCTCTCGACGAGCAGTACTTC,CAIGNGTSSLDEQYF
-,-,TRBV5-6,TRBJ2-5,TGTGCCAGCAGCTGGGGAACAGGGAAGGCCCAGTACTTC,CASSWGTGKAQYF
-,-,TRBV10-3,TRBJ1-2,TGTGCCATCAGTGTTGGGGACACTCGGAACTATGGCTACACCTTC,CAISVGDTRNYGYTF
-,TRBD2,TRBV29-1,TRBJ2-2,TGCAGCGTTGCTTCCGGACTAGCATTAAATCTTGCGAACACCGGGGAGCTGTTTTTT,CSVASGLALNLANTGELFF
-,-,TRBV6-5,TRBJ2-7,TGTGCCAGCAGTATGGACAGCCGAGGGCAGTACTTC,CASSMDSRGQYF
-,TRBD2,TRBV11-2,TRBJ2-2,TGTGCCAGCAGCCTAAGGACTAGCGGGAGTTTGTTGGCCGGGGAGCTGTTTTTT,CASSLRTSGSLLAGELFF
-,-,TRBV11-2,TRBJ2-7,TGTGCCAGCATAGGGAGCCACGAGCAGTACTTC,CASIGSHEQYF
-,TRBD1,TRBV19,TRBJ2-5,TGTGCCAGTAGACGGGACAGGGACCAGGAGACCCAGTACTTC,CASRRDRDQETQYF
few,TRBD1,TRBV2,TRBJ2-5,TGTGCCAGCACTAGACAGGGGGCAGGAGAGACCCAGTACTTC,CASTRQGAGETQYF
-,-,TRBV7-2,TRBJ1-1,TGTGCCAGCAGCTTAGAACCAGGGCTTGGGAAAACTTTCTTT,CASSLEPGLGKTFF
-,-,TRBV29-1,TRBJ1-1,TGCAGCGTTGAGGGGGACATTCGGACTGAAGCTTTCTTT,CSVEGDIRTEAFF
-,-,TRBV27,TRBJ1-5,TGTGCCAGCAGTTTAGATACAGGGAACCAGCCCCAGCATTTT,CASSLDTGNQPQHF
-,-,TRBV5-4,TRBJ1-1,TGTGCCAGCAGCTTGGGCAGGGGTGTTACTGAAGCTTTCTTT,CASSLGRGVTEAFF
once,-,TRBV9,TRBJ2-7,TGTGCCAGCAGCGTAGAGGCGGCAGCCTACGAGCAGTACTTC,CASSVEAAAYEQYF
-,TRBD1,TRBV7-3,TRBJ2-5,TGTGCCAGCAGCCAGACAGGGGGCCGTGGAGAGACCCAGTACTTC,CASSQTGGRGETQYF
-,-,TRBV27,TRBJ2-1,TGTGCCAGCAGTTTAAGTGGCCAAAATGAGCAGTTCTTC,CASSLSGQNEQFF
once,TRBD2,TRBV6-6,TRBJ2-7,TGTGCCAGCAGGGCCTTTACTGGACTAGCTGACTACGAGCAGTACTTC,CASRAFTGLADYEQYF
-,TRBD2,TRBV11-3,TRBJ2-7,TGTGCCAGCAGCTTACTGTCTAGCGGGAGCATAGGGTACGAGCAGTACTTC,CASSLLSSGSIGYEQYF
-,TRBD1,TRBV29-1,TRBJ1-2,TGCAGCGTTGGACAGGGAGACGGCTACACCTTC,CSVGQGDGYTF
-,-,TRBV9,TRBJ2-3,TGTGCCAGCAGCGTGGGGAATGCGGGAGATACGCAGTATTTT,CASSVGNAGDTQYF
-,-,TRBV7-3,TRBJ2-2,TGTGCCAGCAGCGCGGCCACCGGGGAGCTGTTTTTT,CASSAATGELFF
few,-,TRBV7-9,TRBJ1-1,TGTGCCAGCAGCTTATCTACGTCTATCCCTGAAGCTTTCTTT,CASSLSTSIPEAFF
-,-,TRBV10-1,TRBJ1-4,TGCGCCAGCAGTGGTCCAACGAGTAATGAAAAACTGTTTTTT,CASSGPTSNEKLFF
-,TRBD1,TRBV28,TRBJ1-4,TGTGCCAGCAGGGGGGACAGAGAGAATGAAAAACTGTTTTTT,CASRGDRENEKLFF
-,-,TRBV6-5,TRBJ2-7,TGTGCCAGCAGTTACGGGCTGACATACGAGCAGTACTTC,CASSYGLTYEQYF
-,-,TRBV23-1,TRBJ2-7,TGCGCCAGCAGTCTTAGTAGCTTCGAGCAGTACTTC,CASSLSSFEQYF
-,TRBD2,TRBV4-2,TRBJ2-7,TGTGCCAGCAGCCAAGCCAGCGGGAGATACGAGCAGTACTTC,CASSQASGRYEQYF
-,-,TRBV19,TRBJ1-5,TGTGCCAGTAGTATAGGCCCCCTCGGAGATCAGCCCCAGCATTTT,CASSIGPLGDQPQHF
once,-,TRBV7-8,TRBJ2-5,TGTGCCAGCAGCTTAGACCCAAACAGGGAGATTCCTGAGACCCAGTACTTC,CASSLDPNREIPETQYF
-,TRBD2,TRBV10-3,TRBJ2-7,TGTGCCATCAGTGATATCAGCGGGAACTACGAGCAGTACTTC,CAISDISGNYEQYF
-,TRBD1,TRBV6-5,TRBJ1-2,TGTGCCAGCAGTCCAGGGGGCTGGTATGGCTACACCTTC,CASSPGGWYGYTF
-,TRBD1,TRBV18,TRBJ2-7,TGTGCCAGCTCATCGGGACAGAGACTCTACGAGCAGTACTTC,CASSSGQRLYEQYF
-,-,TRBV21-1,TRBJ2-3,TGTGCCAGCACTCGCGGGAGAAGCTCAGATACGCAGTATTTT,CASTRGRSSDTQYF
-,-,TRBV11-3,TRBJ1-1,TGTGCCAGCAGCTTACAGGAACTCTACACTGAAGCTTTCTTT,CASSLQELYTEAFF
once,-,TRBV11-2,TRBJ2-7,TGTGCCAGCAGGACCACAGGAACCTACGAGCAGTACTTC,CASRTTGTYEQYF
-,TRBD1,TRBV4-2,TRBJ2-6,TGTGCCAGCAGCCTCGGGACAGGGGGCGCTGGGGCCAACGTCCTGACTTTC,CASSLGTGGAGANVLTF
-,-,TRBV30,TRBJ2-1,TGTGCCTGGACGGCGGGATTTGATGAGCAGTTCTTC,CAWTAGFDEQFF
-,-,TRBV6-1,TRBJ2-1,TGTGCCAGCAGTGAAGGGGGGAGGTGGGATGAGCAGTTCTTC,CASSEGGRWDEQFF
once,TRBD2,TRBV4-2,TRBJ2-7,TGTGCCAGCAGCCAGGCGGGAGCGGGAATAGTATCCTACGAGCAGTACTTC,CASSQAGAGIVSYEQYF
-,TRBD1,TRBV6-4,TRBJ2-3,TGTGCCAGCAGTGGGACAGGGGGCACAGATACGCAGTATTTT,CASSGTGGTDTQYF
-,-,TRBV18,TRBJ2-2,TGTGCCAGCTCCGAGGGGGTGAACACCGGGGAGCTGTTTTTT,CASSEGVNTGELFF
-,TRBD2,TRBV7-3,TRBJ2-3,TGTGCCAGCAGCTCCAAACCGGGACTAGGGATATCAGATACGCAGTATTTT,CASSSKPGLGISDTQYF
-,TRBD2,TRBV5-1,TRBJ2-1,TGCGCCAGCAGCTTGAGCCCGGGACTAGAGCGGAGCAATGAGCAGTTCTTC,CASSLSPGLERSNEQFF
-,-,TRBV9,TRBJ2-3,TGTGCCAGCAGCTCTATGGGGGCCACAGATACGCAGTATTTT,CASSSMGATDTQYF
-,TRBD1,TRBV5-1,TRBJ1-2,TGCGCCAGCAGATACAGGGGGCCCTATGGCTACACCTTC,CASRYRGPYGYTF
-,-,TRBV5-1,TRBJ2-4,TGCGCCAGCAGCTTGTTAAACGACGGGGGAGCAATTCAGTACTTC,CASSLLNDGGAIQYF
-,-,TRBV6-1,TRBJ2-5,TGTGCCAGCTCCCGGACAGTCCAAGAGACCCAGTACTTC,CASSRTVQETQYF
-,-,TRBV2,TRBJ2-3,TGTGCCAGCAGTGAATCTACACACAGTACAGATACGCAGTATTTT,CASSESTHSTDTQYF
-,TRBD1,TRBV2,TRBJ1-2,TGTGCCAGCACTCCTAAGACAGGGGGCGTTGGTGGCTACACCTTC,CASTPKTGGVGGYTF
-,-,TRBV7-6,TRBJ1-1,TGTGCCAGCAGTGTACAGGGAATGAACACTGAAGCTTTCTTT,CASSVQGMNTEAFF
once,TRBD1,TRBV2,TRBJ1-1,TGTGCCAGCAGGGTTATGACAGGGGCGGAGGCTTTCTTT,CASRVMTGAEAFF
-,-,TRBV5-4,TRBJ1-2,TGTGCCAGCAGCCTAAACTATTTCGTAATGTGGTACACCTTC,CASSLNYFVMWYTF
once,-,TRBV7-9,TRBJ1-2,TGTGCCAGTGAAGAGGAGGGACTTAACTATGGCTACACCTTC,CASEEEGLNYGYTF
once,-,TRBV19,TRBJ2-1,TGTGCCAGTCGGGGTTACTTCTCCTACAATGAGCAGTTCTTC,CASRGYFSYNEQFF